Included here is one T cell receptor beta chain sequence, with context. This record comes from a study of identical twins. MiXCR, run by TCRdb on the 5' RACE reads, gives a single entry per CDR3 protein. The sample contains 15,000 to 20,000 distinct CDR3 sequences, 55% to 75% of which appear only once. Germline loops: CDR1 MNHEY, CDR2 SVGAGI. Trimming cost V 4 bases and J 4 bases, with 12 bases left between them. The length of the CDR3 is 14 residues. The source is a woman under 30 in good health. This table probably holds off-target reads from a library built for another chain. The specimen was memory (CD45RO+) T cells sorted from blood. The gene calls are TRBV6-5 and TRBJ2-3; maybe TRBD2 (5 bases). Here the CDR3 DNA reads TGTGCCAGCAGTTCCAGCGGTGCCGCAGATACGCAGTATTTT. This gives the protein CASSSSGAADTQYF.